A single sample gave rise to the 9 T cell receptor beta chains below, sequenced in a study of blood T cell repertoires in COVID-19. Sequencing was performed with immunoSEQ multiplex PCR; in TCRdb, only in-frame clones are kept and a portion is missing. The data contain 99,000 or so clones, roughly 79% of them seen just once; the ten biggest clones take up over 9%. Sequences were obtained from peripheral blood. The receptors derive from a woman in her 70s with acute or convalescent COVID-19.

The CDR3 nucleotides are TGCGCCAGCAGCTTAGACAGGGGAGGGCAGCCCCAGCATTTT. Its protein is CASSLDRGGQPQHF. This chain uses TRBV5-1 with TRBJ1-5; 8 bases are a match to TRBD1. Germline lookup yields CDR1 SGHRS and CDR2 YFSETQ. The CDR3 has 14 residues. The trim removed 2 bases at V and 7 bases at J, leaving 5 bases unmatched.

The count of this clone is one. The J gene is TRBJ2-1, the V gene TRBV28; 9 bases agree with TRBD2. There are 15 residues in the CDR3. Trimming at V came to 6 bases and at J to 4 bases, leaving 7 bases not matched to a gene. The germline V gene has CDR1 MDHEN and CDR2 SYDVKM. CDR3 nucleotide sequence: TGTGCCAGCAGGGTAGCGGGAGACCGGTACAATGAGCAGTTCTTC. Its protein product is CASRVAGDRYNEQFF.

The rearrangement uses TRBV29-1 and TRBJ1-2, with D uncertain. The germline CDR1 and CDR2 sequences are SQVTM and ANQGSEA. The CDR3 is 12 residues long. Between the trimmed V and J ends, which lost 7 bases and 4 bases, there was a span of 13 bases. CDR3 protein: CSAAGSGYGYTF. CDR3 DNA sequence: TGCAGCGCCGCTGGCAGCGGCTATGGCTACACCTTC.

V usage is TRBV21-1 and J usage is TRBJ1-6; the D call of TRBD1 is as the table states it, not checked on the DNA. TRBV21-1 is a documented pseudogene. The CDR3 loop spans 17 amino acids. The chain's CDR3 is CASSKTGGLLYNSPLHF. DNA of the CDR3: TGTGCCAGCAGCAAAACAGGGGGCCTCCTCTATAATTCACCCCTCCACTTT.

This clone was picked up one time. The chain carries TRBV6-4 and TRBJ2-2, with TRBD2 matching over 8 bases. Germline V gene sequence: CDR1 MRHNA, CDR2 SNTAGT. After removal of 7 bases from V and 4 bases from J, the junction contained 8 bases not matched to a gene. This CDR3 is 15 amino acids long. CDR3 region: CASKPIAGSTGELFF. The CDR3 DNA is TGTGCCAGCAAGCCCATAGCGGGAAGCACCGGGGAGCTGTTTTTT.

This clone has more than one count but fewer than ten. This chain joins TRBV2 and TRBJ1-2, with a weak D call TRBD1 (6 bases). Germline V lookup: CDR1 SNHLY, CDR2 FYNNEI. CDR3 length equals 14 residues. Deletions cut 1 base from V and 7 bases from J, with 13 bases between. This chain's CDR3 is CASSEVGGRSGYTF. CDR3 DNA: TGTGCCAGCAGTGAAGTCGGGGGGCGCTCTGGCTACACCTTC. Filled out from reference TRBV2 and TRBJ1-2, the complete variable domain reads EPEVTQTPSHQVTQMGQEVILRCVPISNHLYFYWYRQILGQKVEFLVSFYNNEISEKSEIFDDQFSVERPDGSNFTLKIRSTKLEDSAMYFCASSEVGGRSGYTFGSGTRLTVV.

V is TRBV9 and J is TRBJ2-1; 7 nucleotides match TRBD1. Germline CDR1 reads SGDLS; CDR2 reads YYNGEE. The CDR3 is made up of 17 amino acids. Trimming removed 4 bases from V and 3 bases from J; junction bases left unmatched: 13. CDR3 nucleotides: TGTGCCAGCAGCCCTCCCCCCCGGGACAGCCACTACAATGAGCAGTTCTTC. It specifies CASSPPPRDSHYNEQFF.

A word on this clone: A junction end diverges from the germline sequence, so it may reflect a read error. V and J are TRBV5-5 and TRBJ2-7, with D possibly being TRBD2 (5 bases). CDR1 and CDR2 from the germline V gene are SGHKS and YYEKEE (reference sequence). The CDR3 contains 12 residues. CDR3 in amino acids: CASSLAAEKPRF. The DNA of the CDR3 is TGTGCCAGCAGCTTAGCGGCCGAGAAACCAAGATTC.

V is TRBV3-1 (or the pseudogene TRBV3-2) and J is TRBJ2-1; D remains unclear. CDR1 and CDR2 (germline): LGHDT, YNNKEL (reference sequence). V was pared by 4 bases and J by 5 bases, with 3 bases between. The CDR3 has 11 residues. The CDR3 DNA follows: TGTGCCAGCAGCCTAGACAATGAGCAGTTCTTC. Residues: CASSLDNEQFF.